The subject of this entry is one T cell receptor beta chain. The CDR3 sequence is 14 residues long. V was pared by 3 bases and J by 5 bases, with 10 bases between. Germline V CDR1 and CDR2: LNHNV, YYDKDF (reference sequence). The data derive from a study of OX40 agonist ivuxolimab in advanced cancers. About the study: Patients were given ivuxolimab, an antibody that agonizes OX40 (CD134). Hepatocellular carcinoma, melanoma, renal cell or head and neck cancer affected the dose-escalation patients.

Sampling of blood occurred at baseline, cycle 4 day 1, and cycle 7 day 1. Assay used: immunoSEQ multiplex PCR; TCRdb lists only in-frame clones, some missing. Among about 68,000 clones listed, roughly 80% were seen once. The receptor's source is an adult with an advanced solid tumor such as melanoma, head and neck, liver or kidney cancer. J is TRBJ1-4 and V is TRBV15; D not certain. Sequencing was performed on CD4+ or CD8+ T cells sorted from blood, taken in a trial of the OX40 agonist ivuxolimab. The CDR3 loop is CATSRRGANEKLFF. The CDR3 coding sequence is TGTGCCACCAGCAGGCGCGGAGCAAATGAAAAACTGTTTTTT. Using reference TRBV15 and TRBJ1-4 for the parts outside the CDR3, the full variable domain is DAMVIQNPRYQVTQFGKPVTLSCSQTLNHNVMYWYQQKSSQAPKLLFHYYDKDFNNEADTPDNFQSRRPNTSFCFLDIRSPGLGDTAMYLCATSRRGANEKLFFGSGTQLSVL.